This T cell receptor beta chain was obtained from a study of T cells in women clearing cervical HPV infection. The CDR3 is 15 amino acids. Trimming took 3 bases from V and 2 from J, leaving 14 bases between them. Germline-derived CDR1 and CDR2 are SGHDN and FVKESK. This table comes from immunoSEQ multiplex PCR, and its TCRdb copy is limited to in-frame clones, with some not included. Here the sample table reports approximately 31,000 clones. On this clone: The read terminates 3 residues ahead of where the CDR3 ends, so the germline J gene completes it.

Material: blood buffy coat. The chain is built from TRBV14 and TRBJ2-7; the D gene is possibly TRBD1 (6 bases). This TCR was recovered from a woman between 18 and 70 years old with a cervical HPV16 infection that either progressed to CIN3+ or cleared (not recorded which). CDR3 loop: CASSHMGTKPYEQYF. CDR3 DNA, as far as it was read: TGTGCCAGCAGCCATATGGGGACAAAGCCCTACGAG.